What follows are 22 T cell receptor beta chains derived from one specimen sequenced in a study of T cell clonality in common variable immunodeficiency. Their specific antigens are unknown. Whole-study findings and limits: Common variable immunodeficiency TCR beta sequences reportedly had fewer deletions and N-nucleotide insertions.

Clones were sequenced by immunoSEQ multiplex PCR, and TCRdb holds only the in-frame ones, with some missing. In total the sample includes tens of thousands of clones, none of them seen once. The material sequenced was peripheral blood mononuclear cells. Receptor source: a human donor with common variable immunodeficiency.

This clone was observed many times. The covered CDR3 bases are TGTGCCAGCTTGGGACAGGGGTCTAAAAACATT. This translates into CASLGQGSKNI. The complete CDR3 reads CASLGQGSKNIQYF. The chain links TRBV2 to TRBJ2-4; 10 nucleotides agree with TRBD1. The sequence runs out 3 residues before the end of the CDR3; the remainder is reconstructed from the germline J gene. The CDR3 totals 14 residues. Germline loops: CDR1 SNHLY, CDR2 FYNNEI. The V and J ends lost 8 bases and 4 bases, in that order; junction bases with no gene match: 5.

Notes on this clone: The same CDR3 can be traced to other DNA sequences in this sample. CDR3 loop: CASSIARPGGEKLFF. CDR3 bases read: TGTGCCAGTAGTATAGCCAGGCCAGGGGGCGAAAAA. The chain links TRBV19 to TRBJ1-4; 8 positions match TRBD1. The CDR3 extends 3 residues past the end of the read, so its final part is completed from the germline J gene. The trim removed 1 base at V and 8 bases at J, leaving 6 bases unmatched. The CDR3 is 15 amino acids. The germline V gene encodes CDR1 LNHDA and CDR2 SQIVND (reference sequence).

Worth noting for this clone: The read is 3 residues too short to cover the CDR3 end, so that end is filled in from the germline J gene. This rearrangement joins TRBV2 to TRBJ1-2; weak D call: TRBD1 (5 bases). The CDR3 spans 15 residues. V lost 6 bases to trimming and J lost 6 bases, with 20 bases between them. Per germline, CDR1 SNHLY and CDR2 FYNNEI. The CDR3: CASRGGANGVDGYTF. The sequenced part of the CDR3 DNA is TGTGCCAGCAGGGGTGGGGCCAACGGCGTGGATGGC.

A remark on this clone: The DNA ends 3 residues before the CDR3 does, and the rest of the CDR3 is filled in from the germline J gene. The chain is built from TRBV19 and TRBJ2-1, with TRBD2 identical over 7 bases. There are 13 residues in the CDR3. Germline lookup yields CDR1 LNHDA and CDR2 SQIVND (reference sequence). Trimming cost V 7 bases and J 3 bases; bases outside gene matches: 3. CDR3 DNA, as far as it was read: TGTGCCAGTAAAGGGGACTACTACAATGAG. Its protein is CASKGDYYNE. The whole CDR3 protein is CASKGDYYNEQFF.

Comments on this clone: The read terminates 3 residues ahead of where the CDR3 ends, so the germline J gene completes it. The chain couples TRBV2 to TRBJ1-5; TRBD1 is a possible D gene (5 bases). Germline V gives CDR1 SNHLY, CDR2 FYNNEI. The CDR3 extends over 15 amino acids. The DNA read from the CDR3 is TGTGCCAGCAGTGAGGTTGCCGGGGGTCGGGAACCC. Amino acids: CASSEVAGGREP. The complete CDR3 protein is CASSEVAGGREPQHF.

This clone came up many times. The CDR3 goes on 3 residues after the read ends, and that part is filled in from the germline J gene. This chain connects TRBV7-3 to TRBJ2-1; TRBD2 aligns across 8 bases. The ends lost 5 bases at V and 7 bases at J; junction bases unmatched: 10. Germline V gene sequence: CDR1 SGHTA, CDR2 FQGTGA. The CDR3 has 15 residues. The CDR3 bases that were read are TGTGCCAGCAGCACAACTAGCGGTAATAGGAATGAG. The encoded protein is CASSTTSGNRNE. In full, the CDR3 reads CASSTTSGNRNEQFF.

In its sample, this clone was seen many times. The CDR3 end lies 3 residues beyond the end of the read and is filled in from the germline J gene. This sequence joins TRBV20-1 and TRBJ2-7, with 8 bases lining up with TRBD1. Germline CDR1 reads DFQATT; CDR2 reads SNEGSKA (reference sequence). The CDR3 has 13 residues. V shed 5 bases, J shed 4 bases, and the junction held 7 bases outside the gene matches. CDR3: CSAAGQGWYEQYF. The covered CDR3 bases are TGCAGTGCTGCCGGACAGGGATGGTACGAG.

This clone was seen repeatedly, ten times or more. The CDR3 goes on 3 residues after the read ends, and that part is filled in from the germline J gene. This rearrangement joins TRBV7-6 to TRBJ2-5; TRBD1 matches at 8 bases. Unmatched junction bases numbered 4, after V lost 3 bases and J lost 1 base. The length of the CDR3 is 15 residues. CDR1 and CDR2 (germline): SGHVS, FNYEAQ. The sequenced CDR3 bases are TGTGCCAGCAGCTTGCAGGGGGCGGGCCAAGAGACC. Protein: CASSLQGAGQET. The complete CDR3 protein is CASSLQGAGQETQYF.

This clone came up a few times. The read halts 3 residues ahead of the CDR3 end, with the missing end drawn from the germline J gene. The chain couples TRBV6-1 to TRBJ1-5; perhaps TRBD1 as D (6 bases). The CDR3 totals 14 residues. CDR1 MNHNS and CDR2 SASEGT come from the germline V gene. Trimming left V 2 bases short and J 6 bases short, with 11 bases between. CDR3 bases read: TGTGCCAGCAGTGAAACAGGGTATGTTCAGCCC. This encodes CASSETGYVQP. The whole CDR3 protein is CASSETGYVQPQHF.

This clone has a handful of counts. The sequenced fragment ends 3 residues before the CDR3 boundary, so the rest is inferred from the germline J gene. The chain is built from TRBV10-3 and TRBJ2-7, with 9 positions matching TRBD1. CDR1 and CDR2 from the germline V gene are ENHRY and SYGVKD. The CDR3 covers 14 residues. The V gene end was trimmed by 7 bases and the J gene end by 6 bases; junction bases not matched to a gene: 10. CDR3 sequence reads: CAITRRDREGEQYF. The DNA read from the CDR3 is TGTGCCATCACCCGTAGGGACAGGGAGGGCGAG.

This clone was picked up a small number of times. The CDR3 end is not reached by the read, which stops 3 residues before it; the germline J gene fills it in. The chain links TRBV5-1 to TRBJ1-5; 10 nucleotides align to TRBD1. J lost 6 bases, V lost 4 bases, and 7 bases had no gene match. The CDR3 has 15 residues. Germline loops: CDR1 SGHRS, CDR2 YFSETQ. The CDR3 is CASSDGTGEGQPQHF. The DNA read from the CDR3 is TGCGCCAGCAGCGACGGGACAGGGGAAGGTCAGCCC.

The sample holds many counts of this clone. The CDR3 extends 3 residues past the end of the read, so its final part is completed from the germline J gene. V and J are TRBV5-1 and TRBJ1-1; D call uncertain. CDR1 and CDR2 from the germline V gene are SGHRS and YFSETQ. Trimming cost V 2 bases and J 1 base, with 12 bases left between them. This CDR3 is 15 amino acids long. The chain's CDR3 is CASSLPGLGNTEAFF. The sequenced CDR3 bases are TGCGCCAGCAGCTTACCTGGACTGGGGAACACTGAA.

In its sample, this clone was seen many times. The read gets to within 3 residues of the CDR3 end, and the germline J gene fills in the rest. The V gene is TRBV20-1, the J gene TRBJ2-3; 9 bases match TRBD2. Germline V lookup: CDR1 DFQATT, CDR2 SNEGSKA (reference sequence). This CDR3 is built from 14 residues. V gave up 3 bases and J gave up 6 bases; unmatched junction bases: 7. CDR3 sequence: CSASSVAGEDTQYF. The CDR3 DNA, read in part, is TGCAGTGCTAGTTCGGTAGCGGGAGAGGATACG.

This clone was picked up many times. The sequence runs out 3 residues before the end of the CDR3; the remainder is reconstructed from the germline J gene. The rearrangement links TRBV30 to TRBJ2-2, with 12 bases matching TRBD2. Germline CDR1 GTSNPN, CDR2 SVGIG (reference sequence). Trimming removed 1 base from V and 6 bases from J; junction bases left unmatched: 0. The CDR3 has 14 residues. The DNA read from the CDR3 is TGTGCCTGGAGTGGACTAGCGGGAGCCGGGGAG. Its protein product is CAWSGLAGAGE. The whole CDR3 region reads CAWSGLAGAGELFF.

This clone was counted at least ten times. The read ends 3 residues before the CDR3 terminus; that terminus is restored from the germline J gene. This sequence joins TRBV6-1 and TRBJ2-1, with a possible D match to TRBD1 (6 bases). Between the trimmed V and J ends, which lost 1 base and 9 bases, there was a span of 16 bases. The germline CDR1 and CDR2 sequences are MNHNS and SASEGT. This CDR3 is 15 amino acids long. Here the CDR3 reads CASSEVWGPTGEQFF. The sequenced part of the CDR3 DNA is TGTGCCAGCAGTGAAGTGTGGGGGCCGACAGGTGAG.

There are a few counts of this clone. The DNA ends 3 residues before the CDR3 does, and the rest of the CDR3 is filled in from the germline J gene. V is TRBV6-2 or TRBV6-3 and J is TRBJ1-5; D might be TRBD1 (6 bases). Trimming left V 7 bases short and J 9 bases short, with 22 bases between. This CDR3 spans 15 amino acids. The germline V gene has CDR1 MNHEY and CDR2 SVGEGT. Here the CDR3 reads CASTQDRLPLRPQHF. The part of the CDR3 DNA that was read is TGTGCCAGCACCCAAGACAGGCTCCCCTTGAGGCCC.

This clone was counted at least ten times. The CDR3 extends 3 residues past the end of the read, so its final part is completed from the germline J gene. The chain couples TRBV29-1 to TRBJ2-3; the D gene is possibly TRBD1 (6 bases). V shed 4 bases and J shed 0 bases, with 20 bases lying between them. The CDR3 runs to 17 residues. The germline CDR1 and CDR2 sequences are SQVTM and ANQGSEA. The part of the CDR3 DNA that was read is TGCAGCGTTGCCGGGACACGGCGCGCTACTAGCACAGATACG. This sequence encodes CSVAGTRRATSTDT. The whole CDR3 reads CSVAGTRRATSTDTQYF.

This clone was detected many times. The read halts 3 residues ahead of the CDR3 end, with the missing end drawn from the germline J gene. The chain combines TRBV4-1 with TRBJ2-7; possibly TRBD1 for D (6 bases). The germline V gene encodes CDR1 MGHRA and CDR2 YSYEKL. The ends were cut back, 3 bases at V and 5 bases at J, with 14 bases in the middle. CDR3 length: 14 residues. The CDR3 reads CASSHPTGYNEQYF. The CDR3 DNA, read in part, is TGCGCCAGCAGCCACCCCACAGGGTACAACGAG.

This clone was picked up many times. From the germline J gene comes the end of the CDR3, since the read stops 3 residues before it. V and J are TRBV5-1 and TRBJ1-4; D perhaps matches TRBD1 (5 bases). The CDR3 is 15 amino acids. V lost 0 bases and J 7 bases, leaving 13 bases between the germline ends. Germline CDR1 is SGHRS and CDR2 is YFSETQ. CDR3 protein: CASSLATARGEKLFF. CDR3 bases read: TGCGCCAGCAGCTTGGCGACAGCTAGAGGTGAAAAA.

This clone was recorded at least ten times. The read comes to an end 3 residues before the CDR3 does, leaving the germline J gene to fill in the end. The V and J genes are TRBV5-5 and TRBJ2-2, with D possibly matching TRBD1 (5 bases). The CDR3 is made up of 15 amino acids. Germline-derived CDR1 and CDR2 are SGHKS and YYEKEE (reference sequence). V shed 0 bases and J shed 7 bases, with 13 bases lying between them. The CDR3 sequence: CASSLAPGLSGELFF. The part of the CDR3 DNA that was read is TGTGCCAGCAGCTTGGCTCCAGGGTTGAGCGGGGAG.

This clone has at least ten counts. From the germline J gene comes the end of the CDR3, since the read stops 3 residues before it. This rearrangement joins TRBV10-1 to TRBJ2-5; D gene uncertain. Between the trimmed V and J ends, which lost 2 bases and 2 bases, there was a span of 6 bases. This CDR3 spans 13 amino acids. CDR1 WNHNN and CDR2 SYGVQD come from the germline V gene (reference sequence). This CDR3 reads CASSEAGQETQYF. The CDR3 DNA, read in part, is TGCGCCAGCAGTGAGGCAGGACAAGAGACC.

This clone was counted at least ten times. The DNA ends 3 residues before the CDR3 does, and the rest of the CDR3 is filled in from the germline J gene. The gene calls are TRBV28 and TRBJ1-1; TRBD1 is a possible D gene (5 bases). Trimming pared 7 bases from V and 1 base from J, leaving 10 bases between. CDR3 length: 13 amino acids. Germline CDR1 and CDR2: MDHEN and SYDVKM. CDR3 in amino acids: CASTNTGNTEAFF. The part of the CDR3 DNA that was read is TGTGCCAGCACCAACACAGGGAACACTGAA.